This passage covers 18 T cell receptor beta chains from one sample sequenced in a study of regulatory T cells in long-lasting Graves disease. Regarding time point: newly diagnosed GD, antithyroid drugs for less than 3 months. RNA from PBMCs was the source of the TCR library. Researchers made TCR beta libraries by using iRepertoire HTBI primers and running Arm-PCR on CDR3 regions. TCRdb reprocessed the multiplex PCR reads with MiXCR, giving one entry per CDR3 protein. Of just over 600,000 distinct CDR3 sequences in the sample, around 15% are singletons; the top ten hold more than 15%. Another study also made use of these data, one on T cells in Graves' hyperthyroidism and ophthalmopathy.

The sample consisted of peripheral blood mononuclear cells (PBMCs), taken at new diagnosis, from a patient treated with antithyroid drugs. These receptors came from a woman aged 25 to 45 with Graves disease.

V usage is TRBV18 and J usage is TRBJ2-2, with 8 bases aligning to TRBD1. Germline lookup yields CDR1 KGHSH and CDR2 LQKENI. The V and J ends lost 6 bases and 5 bases, in that order; junction bases with no gene match: 11. The CDR3 has 16 residues. The CDR3 nucleotides are TGTGCCAGCTCTCAGATCGACAGGGGAGCAACCGGGGAGCTGTTTTTT. Translated: CASSQIDRGATGELFF. The full variable domain, rest sourced from reference TRBV18 and TRBJ2-2, is NAGVMQNPRHLVRRRGQEARLRCSPMKGHSHVYWYRQLPEEGLKFMVYLQKENIIDESGMPKERFSAEFPKEGPSILRIQQVVRGDSAAYFCASSQIDRGATGELFFGEGSRLTVL.

The chain carries TRBV18 and TRBJ1-1; the D gene is possibly TRBD1 (6 bases). The CDR3 sequence is 16 residues long. Germline V lookup: CDR1 KGHSH, CDR2 LQKENI. The V gene lost 0 bases and the J gene lost 1 base, with 12 bases spanning the gap. The CDR3 coding sequence is TGTGCCAGCTCACCACCGGTAGGGGGGAGGAACACTGAAGCTTTCTTT. This sequence encodes CASSPPVGGRNTEAFF.

The rearrangement joins TRBV9 to TRBJ2-1; D is undetermined. CDR1 SGDLS and CDR2 YYNGEE come from the germline V gene. CDR3 length equals 14 residues. Trimming pared 4 bases from V and 8 bases from J, leaving 16 bases between. CDR3 region: CASSPKSYRDEQFF. CDR3 nucleotides: TGTGCCAGCAGCCCTAAGAGCTATAGGGATGAGCAGTTCTTC. Using reference TRBV9 and TRBJ2-1 for the parts outside the CDR3, the full variable domain is DSGVTQTPKHLITATGQRVTLRCSPRSGDLSVYWYQQSLDQGLQFLIQYYNGEERAKGNILERFSAQQFPDLHSELNLSSLELGDSALYFCASSPKSYRDEQFFGPGTRLTVL.

In its sample, this clonotype was seen a few times. The V gene is TRBV19, the J gene TRBJ2-1; 9 positions agree with TRBD2. The germline V gene has CDR1 LNHDA and CDR2 SQIVND (reference sequence). Trimming removed 7 bases from V and 9 bases from J; junction bases left unmatched: 10. This CDR3 contains 14 residues. CDR3: CASTQNSGRGEQFF. For the CDR3, the DNA is TGTGCCAGTACTCAAAATAGCGGGAGAGGTGAGCAGTTCTTC.

About this clonotype itself: The missing conserved phenylalanine or tryptophan at the end of this CDR3 makes a read error likely. The V call is TRBV7-9, the J call TRBJ2-3; 9 bases match TRBD1. Germline CDR1 and CDR2: SEHNR and FQNEAQ (reference sequence). This CDR3 region has 15 residues. The ends lost 2 bases at V and 6 bases at J; junction bases unmatched: 6. CDR3 nucleotides: TGTGCCAGCAGCTTATGGGACAGGGCAATGGATACGCAGTATCTT. Translation: CASSLWDRAMDTQYL.

The chain employs TRBV3-1 and TRBJ1-5; D is undetermined. The CDR3 length is 14 residues. V lost 2 bases, J lost 6 bases, and 11 bases lay in between. Germline V CDR1 and CDR2: LGHDT, YNNKEL (reference sequence). This CDR3 is CASSQPGASQPQHF. Here the CDR3 DNA reads TGTGCCAGCAGCCAACCAGGAGCCAGTCAGCCCCAGCATTTT.

This clonotype appeared many times. V usage is TRBV24-1 and J usage is TRBJ1-2; D is undetermined. The germline V gene has CDR1 KGHDR and CDR2 SFDVKD. Trimming took off 5 bases at V and 2 bases at J, with 11 bases between the two ends. This CDR3 has 14 amino acids. The CDR3 DNA sequence: TGTGCCACCAGTGTGGCGGACGACAACTATGGCTACACCTTC. Protein: CATSVADDNYGYTF.

The V and J genes are TRBV30 and TRBJ2-5, with 8 bases identical to TRBD2. This CDR3 spans 13 amino acids. V shed 8 bases and J 10 bases; nucleotides not matched to a gene: 15. CDR1 GTSNPN and CDR2 SVGIG come from the germline V gene (reference sequence). CDR3 region: CASPGLGVGDQYF. The CDR3 DNA sequence: TGTGCCAGCCCGGGACTAGGGGTGGGGGACCAGTACTTC.

J is TRBJ1-5 and V is TRBV2; no firm D call. Germline-derived CDR1 and CDR2 are SNHLY and FYNNEI. This CDR3 is 15 amino acids long. Trimming cost V 1 base and J 6 bases, with 13 bases left between them. The CDR3 DNA reads TGTGCCAGCAGTGAAGGATACCCCGTGACTCAGCCCCAGCATTTT. It specifies CASSEGYPVTQPQHF.

This clonotype turned up a few times. The rearrangement uses TRBV6-2 or TRBV6-3 and TRBJ2-5; 9 positions agree with TRBD2. The J segment lost 1 base and the V segment lost 6 bases, leaving 6 bases of the junction unmatched. Germline values: CDR1 MNHEY, CDR2 SVGEGT. The CDR3 covers 15 residues. The CDR3 nucleotides are TGTGCCAGCAGCCTTCTAGCGGGGAGCCAAGAGACCCAGTACTTC. Translating gives CASSLLAGSQETQYF.

This clonotype was observed many times. The chain joins TRBV12-3 or TRBV12-4 to TRBJ1-2; D is perhaps TRBD1 (6 bases). This CDR3 comprises 15 residues. The V gene lost 3 bases and the J gene lost 5 bases, with 16 bases spanning the gap. The CDR3 bases are TGTGCCAGCAGTTTCTTCCGGGGGGCGTTTTATGGCTACACCTTC. Protein: CASSFFRGAFYGYTF.

This clonotype was seen at least ten times. This sequence joins TRBV28 and TRBJ1-5, with unresolved D. CDR3 length: 12 amino acids. Trimming removed 7 bases from V and 11 bases from J, with 15 bases in between. Germline V gives CDR1 MDHEN, CDR2 SYDVKM. CDR3 nucleotide sequence: TGTGCCAGCACTACCTCAACACTAGCCCAGCATTTT. It yields the protein CASTTSTLAQHF.

V gene TRBV3-1 combines with J gene TRBJ2-5; D gene uncertain. Germline V gene sequence: CDR1 LGHDT, CDR2 YNNKEL (reference sequence). This CDR3 has 13 amino acids. V gave up 2 bases and J gave up 2 bases, with 6 bases separating them. The CDR3 DNA reads TGTGCCAGCAGCCAATGGCTTCAAGAGACCCAGTACTTC. It is translated as CASSQWLQETQYF.

V is TRBV5-1 and J is TRBJ2-7, with 9 nucleotides matching TRBD2. The J segment lost 5 bases and the V segment lost 3 bases, leaving 12 bases of the junction unmatched. Germline V lookup: CDR1 SGHRS, CDR2 YFSETQ. The CDR3 consists of 16 residues. The DNA for the CDR3 is TGCGCCAGCAGCTACACGCCGGGACTAGCAATCCACGAGCAGTACTTC. Protein: CASSYTPGLAIHEQYF.

Note on this clonotype: A far larger clone lies a single base away; this is likely a read error. The chain recombines TRBV10-3 with TRBJ1-5, with a weak D call TRBD1 (6 bases). The CDR3 runs to 13 residues. Per germline, CDR1 ENHRY and CDR2 SYGVKD. The CDR3: CGSSYRDNQPQHF. CDR3 nucleotide sequence: TGTGGCAGCAGTTACAGGGACAATCAGCCCCAGCATTTT.

The sample holds a few counts of this clonotype. The chain is built from TRBV5-5 and TRBJ2-7; no clear D. This CDR3 has 14 amino acids. Germline loops: CDR1 SGHKS, CDR2 YYEKEE (reference sequence). V shed 0 bases and J shed 11 bases, with 18 bases lying between them. The CDR3 is CASSLEVANQGKYF. CDR3 DNA sequence: TGTGCCAGCAGCTTGGAAGTGGCCAACCAAGGGAAGTACTTC.

This clonotype was recorded many times. The V gene is TRBV29-1, the J gene TRBJ2-7, with 9 bases identical to TRBD1. This CDR3 is built from 14 residues. After removal of 3 bases from V and 3 bases from J, the junction contained 6 bases not matched to a gene. Germline CDR1 and CDR2: SQVTM and ANQGSEA. The CDR3 DNA sequence: TGCAGCGTTGATGGGGGACAGGGAATCTACGAGCAGTACTTC. It yields the protein CSVDGGQGIYEQYF.

The rearrangement links TRBV28 to TRBJ1-5, with 8 bases aligning to TRBD1. The germline V gene encodes CDR1 MDHEN and CDR2 SYDVKM. The CDR3 extends over 15 amino acids. J lost 2 bases, V lost 8 bases, and 8 bases had no gene match. The CDR3, as DNA: TGTGCCAGCTTACCCGGACAGGGCGGCAATCAGCCCCAGCATTTT. Its protein is CASLPGQGGNQPQHF.